Below, 32 T cell receptor beta chains from the same sample are listed, as sequenced in a study of T cells in Graves' hyperthyroidism and ophthalmopathy. What was amplified from RNA transcripts were TCR beta CDR3 regions. The HTBI primer set drove a first-round RT-PCR of the TCR CDR3. TCRdb redid the calling of the multiplex PCR reads with MiXCR, one entry per CDR3 protein. The table records fewer than 750,000 distinct CDR3 sequences, roughly 15% of them present only once. Source material: blood. All receptors derive from a woman aged 40-49 years with Graves' ophthalmopathy.

Many counts were recorded for this clonotype. The chain joins TRBV7-2 to TRBJ1-5, with D possibly matching TRBD1 (6 bases). V shed 5 bases and J shed 6 bases, with 14 bases lying between them. The CDR3 sequence is 14 residues long. The V gene's germline CDR1 is SGHTA and CDR2 FQGNSA. Here the CDR3 reads CASSGEGGSQPQHF. CDR3 DNA: TGTGCCAGCAGCGGAGAGGGGGGCAGTCAGCCCCAGCATTTT. The entire variable domain, with the rest obtained from reference TRBV7-2 and TRBJ1-5, is as follows: GAGVSQSPSNKVTEKGKDVELRCDPISGHTALYWYRQSLGQGLEFLIYFQGNSAPDKSGLPSDRFSAERTGGSVSTLTIQRTQQEDSAVYLCASSGEGGSQPQHFGDGTRLSIL.

Many counts were recorded for this clonotype. This rearrangement joins TRBV29-1 to TRBJ2-5; D is unresolved. V was shortened by 4 bases and J by 2 bases, with 11 bases between the two germline ends. Germline V lookup: CDR1 SQVTM, CDR2 ANQGSEA. This CDR3 spans 13 amino acids. In DNA form, the CDR3 reads TGCAGCGTTGTTCGGCAGTTACAAGAGACCCAGTACTTC. Protein sequence: CSVVRQLQETQYF. Drawing the rest from reference TRBV29-1 and TRBJ2-5, the complete variable domain is SAVISQKPSRDICQRGTSLTIQCQVDSQVTMMFWYRQQPGQSLTLIATANQGSEATYESGFVIDKFPISRPNLTFSTLTVSNMSPEDSSIYLCSVVRQLQETQYFGPGTRLLVL.

This clonotype was seen a handful of times. This rearrangement joins TRBV4-1 to TRBJ2-7; D may correspond to TRBD1 or TRBD2 (5 bases each). From germline, CDR1 is MGHRA and CDR2 YSYEKL. The CDR3 spans 11 residues. With 9 bases removed from V and 6 bases from J, the gap between germline ends came to 12 bases. The CDR3 is CARLFGGEQYF. CDR3 in DNA: TGCGCCAGGTTGTTTGGGGGCGAGCAGTACTTC.

This clonotype was recorded many times. This chain connects TRBV19 to TRBJ1-2; 9 bases line up with TRBD1. CDR1 and CDR2 (germline): LNHDA, SQIVND (reference sequence). Trimming cost V 3 bases and J 8 bases; bases outside gene matches: 7. This CDR3 contains 14 residues. Written as DNA, the CDR3 is TGTGCCAGTAGTATTTTGGACAGGGGTGGAGGCTACACCTTC. It specifies CASSILDRGGGYTF. Full variable domain (missing parts from reference TRBV19 and TRBJ1-2): DGGITQSPKYLFRKEGQNVTLSCEQNLNHDAMYWYRQDPGQGLRLIYYSQIVNDFQKGDIAEGYSVSREKKESFPLTVTSAQKNPTAFYLCASSILDRGGGYTFGSGTRLTVV.

This clonotype was detected ten times or more. The chain joins TRBV5-1 to TRBJ2-2; D gene uncertain. The ends were cut back, 4 bases at V and 4 bases at J, with 17 bases in the middle. In germline, CDR1 is SGHRS, CDR2 YFSETQ. The CDR3 is 16 amino acids. The CDR3 DNA is TGCGCCAGCAGCACCGGATTGAGCGTGGGCACCGGGGAGCTGTTTTTT. This gives the protein CASSTGLSVGTGELFF.

This clonotype has ten or more counts. V is TRBV6-2 or TRBV6-3 and J is TRBJ1-5; no definite D call. V was cut by 2 bases and J by 3 bases, with 8 bases left in between. The CDR3 is made up of 14 amino acids. Germline V CDR1 and CDR2: MNHEY, SVGEGT. CDR3 region: CASSYVAVNQPQHF. The CDR3 coding sequence is TGTGCCAGCAGTTACGTAGCAGTCAATCAGCCCCAGCATTTT.

This clonotype was detected a few times. V is TRBV30 and J is TRBJ1-5; 12 bases are a match to TRBD1. V was clipped by 3 bases and J by 7 bases; unmatched bases: 13. Germline values: CDR1 GTSNPN, CDR2 SVGIG (reference sequence). The CDR3 runs 17 residues. The chain's CDR3 is CAWRGSAGTGGVQPQHF. In DNA form, the CDR3 reads TGTGCCTGGAGGGGGAGCGCCGGGACAGGGGGCGTCCAGCCCCAGCATTTT. Combining the CDR3 with reference TRBV30 and TRBJ1-5 gives the whole variable domain SQTIHQWPATLVQPVGSPLSLECTVEGTSNPNLYWYRQAAGRGLQLLFYSVGIGQISSEVPQNLSASRPQDRQFILSSKKLLLSDSGFYLCAWRGSAGTGGVQPQHFGDGTRLSIL.

This clonotype was detected ten times or more. V gene TRBV28 combines with J gene TRBJ2-7; D gene ambiguous. V lost 7 bases, J lost 7 bases, and 14 bases lay in between. Per germline, CDR1 MDHEN and CDR2 SYDVKM. CDR3 size: 12 residues. CDR3 bases: TGTGCCAGCAATGACGGGTTGGGGGAGCAGTACTTC. Protein: CASNDGLGEQYF.

In its sample, this clonotype was seen many times. The chain joins TRBV4-1 to TRBJ2-7; 8 bases line up with TRBD2. Germline V gene lookup returns CDR1 MGHRA and CDR2 YSYEKL. The CDR3 has 16 amino acids. The trim removed 2 bases at V and 1 base at J, leaving 7 bases unmatched. CDR3 nucleotides: TGCGCCAGCAGCCAACCTGAGCGGGAGCCATCCTACGAGCAGTACTTC. Its translation: CASSQPEREPSYEQYF.

This chain connects TRBV7-9 to TRBJ2-7, with D possibly TRBD2 on 5 matching bases. V gave up 4 bases and J gave up 2 bases, with 15 bases separating them. The CDR3 loop spans 15 amino acids. Germline V gene lookup returns CDR1 SEHNR and CDR2 FQNEAQ (reference sequence). CDR3 protein: CASSSLLGETYEQYF. In DNA, the CDR3 is TGTGCCAGCAGCTCCCTTTTGGGAGAAACCTACGAGCAGTACTTC. Combining the CDR3 with reference TRBV7-9 and TRBJ2-7 gives the whole variable domain DTGVSQNPRHKITKRGQNVTFRCDPISEHNRLYWYRQTLGQGPEFLTYFQNEAQLEKSRLLSDRFSAERPKGSFSTLEIQRTEQGDSAMYLCASSSLLGETYEQYFGPGTRLTVT.

This clonotype was counted ten times or more. The J gene is TRBJ2-7, the V gene TRBV15, with TRBD1 matching 7 bases. Germline CDR1 and CDR2: LNHNV and YYDKDF (reference sequence). The CDR3 loop spans 15 amino acids. V trimming: 3 bases; J trimming: 3 bases; junction bases outside the gene matches: 8. CDR3 DNA: TGTGCCACCAGCAGGACACAGGGGCCAGGCTACGAGCAGTACTTC. Its protein is CATSRTQGPGYEQYF.

This clonotype was counted ten times or more. V is TRBV27 and J is TRBJ2-5; 7 positions agree with TRBD1. Trimming cost V 5 bases and J 0 bases; bases outside gene matches: 3. The CDR3 sequence is 14 residues long. Germline V gives CDR1 MNHEY, CDR2 SMNVEV (reference sequence). As DNA, the CDR3 is TGTGCCAGCAGTACCGGACAGGACCAAGAGACCCAGTACTTC. This encodes CASSTGQDQETQYF.

V and J are TRBV20-1 and TRBJ2-6; weak D call: TRBD2 (6 bases). In germline, CDR1 is DFQATT, CDR2 SNEGSKA (reference sequence). The CDR3 is made up of 16 amino acids. The V and J ends lost 3 bases and 0 bases respectively, with 12 bases between them. For the CDR3, the DNA is TGCAGTGCTAGTAGGGACTCTGGCTCTGGGGCCAACGTCCTGACTTTC. Its protein is CSASRDSGSGANVLTF.

This clonotype appeared many times. The chain carries TRBV20-1 and TRBJ1-1, with 9 positions matching TRBD1. Germline CDR1 reads DFQATT; CDR2 reads SNEGSKA (reference sequence). V lost 6 bases and J lost 4; bases outside the gene matches: 15. The CDR3 is made up of 16 amino acids. CDR3 coding DNA: TGCAGTGCCGTAGGGCCCGGGACAGGGAGGTCCACTGAAGCTTTCTTT. Translated, it gives CSAVGPGTGRSTEAFF.

This clonotype was picked up many times. The J gene is TRBJ2-7, the V gene TRBV2; tentatively, D is TRBD1 (5 bases). The CDR3 has 15 residues. Germline CDR1 reads SNHLY; CDR2 reads FYNNEI. V was trimmed by 1 base and J by 2 bases, leaving 12 bases between them. CDR3 in DNA: TGTGCCAGCAGTGAAGAGTCAGGGTCCGCCTACGAGCAGTACTTC. Translation: CASSEESGSAYEQYF.

This clonotype showed up many times. The rearrangement uses TRBV12-3 or TRBV12-4 and TRBJ1-1; 7 bases are a match to TRBD1. After removal of 5 bases from V and 1 base from J, the junction contained 1 base not matched to a gene. This CDR3 contains 13 residues. The CDR3 loop is CASSGQENTEAFF. In nucleotides, the CDR3 is TGTGCCAGCAGTGGACAGGAGAACACTGAAGCTTTCTTT.

This clonotype showed up many times. The chain uses TRBV27 and TRBJ2-7, with D tentatively TRBD1 (5 bases). CDR1 and CDR2 (germline): MNHEY, SMNVEV (reference sequence). This CDR3 region has 14 residues. Trimming stripped 6 bases from V and 5 bases from J, with 17 bases between. The CDR3 loop is CASRSQGTFDEQYF. The CDR3 DNA is TGTGCCAGCAGATCGCAGGGTACTTTTGACGAGCAGTACTTC.

The table lists this clonotype with many counts. V and J are TRBV11-1 and TRBJ2-2; 10 positions match TRBD2. The ends lost 5 bases at V and 1 base at J; junction bases unmatched: 10. This CDR3 has 18 amino acids. Germline V gives CDR1 SGHAT, CDR2 FQDESV (reference sequence). The CDR3: CASSPGTSAMWNTGELFF. CDR3 coding DNA: TGTGCCAGCAGCCCCGGGACTAGCGCTATGTGGAACACCGGGGAGCTGTTTTTT.

This clonotype was detected many times. The chain is built from TRBV29-1 and TRBJ1-2; maybe TRBD1 (5 bases). Germline loops: CDR1 SQVTM, CDR2 ANQGSEA. V was trimmed by 4 bases and J by 3 bases, leaving 18 bases between them. The CDR3 has 15 amino acids. CDR3 amino acids: CSVGPTGRGYYGYTF. Written as DNA, the CDR3 is TGCAGCGTTGGCCCGACCGGGAGGGGCTACTATGGCTACACCTTC.

This clonotype was detected a few times. The chain carries TRBV6-1 and TRBJ2-1; weak D call: TRBD2 (5 bases). Germline V gene data show CDR1 as MNHNS and CDR2 as SASEGT. The CDR3 covers 14 residues. V was shortened by 8 bases and J by 7 bases, with 18 bases between the two germline ends. CDR3 region: CASRGYGSGNEQFF. The DNA for the CDR3 is TGTGCCAGCCGAGGGTATGGGTCGGGAAATGAGCAGTTCTTC.

This clonotype was counted a few times. The CDR3 spells CASSLSQGQGARYWTGELFF. The CDR3 DNA reads as TGTGCCAGCAGTTTATCCCAGGGACAGGGGGCGCGATATTGGACCGGGGAGCTGTTTTTT. V gene TRBV28 combines with J gene TRBJ2-2, with 12 bases lining up with TRBD1. Per germline, CDR1 MDHEN and CDR2 SYDVKM. The CDR3 covers 20 residues. V shed 1 base and J 5 bases; nucleotides not matched to a gene: 14.

The CDR3 protein is CATRGAGGPNEQYF. In DNA form, the CDR3 reads TGTGCGACCAGGGGAGCGGGAGGGCCAAACGAGCAGTACTTC. The rearrangement uses TRBV6-1 and TRBJ2-7; 10 nucleotides match TRBD2. Germline values: CDR1 MNHNS, CDR2 SASEGT. CDR3 length: 14 amino acids.

This clonotype was seen just once. The chain uses TRBV9 and TRBJ2-7; maybe TRBD1 (7 bases). Germline V gene lookup returns CDR1 SGDLS and CDR2 YYNGEE. With 1 base removed from V and 3 bases from J, the gap between germline ends came to 14 bases. The CDR3 is made up of 15 amino acids. Here the CDR3 reads CASSVMSGGNYEQYF. The CDR3 DNA reads as TGTGCCAGCAGCGTAATGTCAGGGGGGAACTACGAGCAGTACTTC. The full variable domain, in which reference TRBV9 and TRBJ2-7 provide the parts outside the CDR3, is DSGVTQTPKHLITATGQRVTLRCSPRSGDLSVYWYQQSLDQGLQFLIQYYNGEERAKGNILERFSAQQFPDLHSELNLSSLELGDSALYFCASSVMSGGNYEQYFGPGTRLTVT.

Many counts were recorded for this clonotype. V and J are TRBV6-5 and TRBJ2-2; D gene ambiguous. The V and J ends lost 2 bases and 7 bases respectively, with 8 bases between them. The CDR3 sequence is 13 residues long. Germline assignment: CDR1 MNHEY and CDR2 SVGAGI. The CDR3 region has the DNA TGTGCCAGCAGTTACGACCGCGACGGGGAGCTGTTTTTT. Its translation: CASSYDRDGELFF.

This clonotype was counted many times. The genes are TRBV28 and TRBJ1-2, with D perhaps matching TRBD1 (5 bases). V was trimmed by 8 bases and J by 4 bases, leaving 14 bases between them. Germline lookup yields CDR1 MDHEN and CDR2 SYDVKM. CDR3 size: 13 residues. This CDR3 reads CASASAQGYGYTF. The DNA for the CDR3 is TGTGCCAGCGCCTCGGCTCAGGGCTATGGCTACACCTTC.

Comments on this clonotype: The missing conserved phenylalanine or tryptophan at the end of this CDR3 makes a read error likely. This sequence joins TRBV7-9 and TRBJ1-1; D gene uncertain. CDR1 is SEHNR, CDR2 FQNEAQ, per germline (reference sequence). The CDR3 spans 14 residues. V lost 5 bases and J 4 bases, leaving 14 bases between the germline ends. CDR3 in amino acids: CASSPRVPGTEAFL. For the CDR3, the DNA is TGTGCCAGCAGCCCAAGGGTACCGGGCACTGAAGCTTTCCTT.

This clonotype was counted at least ten times. The rearrangement links TRBV3-1 to TRBJ1-1; perhaps TRBD1 as D (6 bases). The CDR3 length is 16 residues. The germline V and J ends were trimmed by 1 base and 7 bases, with 19 bases remaining between them. Germline lookup yields CDR1 LGHDT and CDR2 YNNKEL (reference sequence). In DNA form, the CDR3 reads TGTGCCAGCAGCCAAGCCTGGGGGGCGCTCTCATATGAAGCTTTCTTT. Translating gives CASSQAWGALSYEAFF.

This clonotype was counted many times. The V and J genes are TRBV6-1 and TRBJ1-1; 7 bases fit TRBD1. CDR1 MNHNS and CDR2 SASEGT come from the germline V gene. The CDR3 is 16 residues long. With V trimmed by 0 bases and J by 5 bases, 9 bases remained unmatched. This chain's CDR3 is CASSEALGQDWTEAFF. The CDR3 nucleotides are TGTGCCAGCAGTGAAGCGCTCGGACAGGACTGGACTGAAGCTTTCTTT.

This clonotype was found many times. The V call is TRBV6-1, the J call TRBJ2-4; D call uncertain. V lost 7 bases and J lost 1, with 14 bases in between. The germline V gene encodes CDR1 MNHNS and CDR2 SASEGT. The CDR3 covers 15 residues. CDR3: CASMNEFWAKNIQYF. CDR3 coding DNA: TGTGCCAGCATGAACGAATTCTGGGCCAAAAACATTCAGTACTTC.

V gene TRBV7-3 combines with J gene TRBJ2-2; D is possibly TRBD1 (7 bases). The V end was cut by 2 bases, the J end by 6 bases, with 16 bases between. CDR3 size: 16 residues. Germline CDR1 SGHTA, CDR2 FQGTGA. CDR3 sequence (DNA): TGTGCCAGCAGCTTATGGGCAGGGGGGCTTCCCGGGGAGCTGTTTTTT. Encoded protein: CASSLWAGGLPGELFF.

This rearrangement joins TRBV30 to TRBJ1-2; no definite D call. CDR1 is GTSNPN, CDR2 SVGIG, per germline (reference sequence). The CDR3 consists of 13 residues. V lost 0 bases to trimming and J lost 8 bases, with 13 bases between them. CDR3 coding DNA: TGTGCCTGGAGTGTACCCCCCCATGCGGGCTACACCTTC. This translates into CAWSVPPHAGYTF. The full variable domain, in which reference TRBV30 and TRBJ1-2 provide the parts outside the CDR3, is SQTIHQWPATLVQPVGSPLSLECTVEGTSNPNLYWYRQAAGRGLQLLFYSVGIGQISSEVPQNLSASRPQDRQFILSSKKLLLSDSGFYLCAWSVPPHAGYTFGSGTRLTVV.

The sample holds one count of this clonotype. V is TRBV7-2 and J is TRBJ1-6; no reliable D call. V was shortened by 1 base and J by 3 bases, with 4 bases between the two germline ends. Looked up from germline, CDR1 is SGHTA and CDR2 is FQGNSA. The CDR3 consists of 14 residues. The CDR3 DNA sequence: TGTGCCAGCAGCTTAGACGGCTATAATTCACCCCTCCACTTT. Translation gives CASSLDGYNSPLHF.